This entry concerns a single TCR beta chain. These data belong to a study of cytomegalovirus exposure and HLA in healthy donors. The J segment lost 3 bases and the V segment lost 5 bases, leaving 9 bases of the junction unmatched. The germline CDR1 and CDR2 sequences are SEHNR and FQNEAQ (reference sequence). This CDR3 comprises 15 residues. Assay used: immunoSEQ multiplex PCR; TCRdb lists only in-frame clones, some missing. Seen here are about 160,000 clones, around nine tenths observed once, and the top ten hold around 3.8%. The source of this sequence is a man aged 18 to 30 in good health and CMV-seropositive. The chain joins TRBV7-9 to TRBJ2-7; 8 bases are shared with TRBD2. Sequencing was performed on PBMCs. The CDR3 spells CASSPPSTSGYEQYF. CDR3 bases: TGTGCCAGCAGCCCCCCGAGTACTAGCGGCTACGAGCAGTACTTC. Filled out from reference TRBV7-9 and TRBJ2-7, the complete variable domain reads DTGVSQNPRHKITKRGQNVTFRCDPISEHNRLYWYRQTLGQGPEFLTYFQNEAQLEKSRLLSDRFSAERPKGSFSTLEIQRTEQGDSAMYLCASSPPSTSGYEQYFGPGTRLTVT.